The next 9 T cell receptor beta chains were all read from a single sample in a study of T cell repertoires in cytomegalovirus infection (dated by TCRdb to about 2019). TCRdb names Illumina HiSeq 1500 as the instrument used. In-frame beta chains were kept once TCRdb had trimmed the public reads at Q25 with fastp and called clones with MiXCR. Each CDR3 protein gets just one entry, which takes the most common genes and DNA from the rows behind it. The sample table holds roughly 720,000 distinct CDR3 sequences, of which less than 40% were seen once. The top ten constitute about 2.8% of the sample. The sample consisted of PBMCs. These receptors were collected from a human donor in good health (CMV status not recorded). Some clones in this sample may be carry-over from other donors' samples.

This clonotype was counted a few times. This rearrangement joins TRBV2 to TRBJ1-2; 7 nucleotides agree with TRBD1. There are 15 residues in the CDR3. V gave up 3 bases and J gave up 7 bases; unmatched junction bases: 11. CDR1 SNHLY and CDR2 FYNNEI come from the germline V gene. CDR3 protein: CASSDFRTGQSGYTF. The CDR3 nucleotides are TGTGCCAGCAGTGATTTTCGGACAGGACAGAGTGGCTACACCTTC.

Points on this clonotype: A much larger clonotype is one base distant, so this may be a read error. The V call is TRBV7-8, the J call TRBJ1-5; D call uncertain. Germline V CDR1 and CDR2: SGHVS, FQNEAQ. This CDR3 spans 15 amino acids. The CDR3 spells CANSPQEGSNQPQHF. Here the CDR3 DNA reads TGTGCCAACAGCCCCCAGGAGGGTAGCAATCAGCCCCAGCATTTT.

The chain joins TRBV19 to TRBJ1-1, with D uncertain. Trimming removed 8 bases at V and 2 bases at J, with 15 bases between. The CDR3 has 14 residues. Looked up from germline, CDR1 is LNHDA and CDR2 is SQIVND (reference sequence). DNA for the CDR3: TGTGCCAGTGCTTTCTGGGGTTTAAACACTGAAGCTTTCTTT. Translation: CASAFWGLNTEAFF.

The genes are TRBV29-1 and TRBJ1-1, with 11 bases fitting TRBD1. Unmatched junction bases numbered 5, after V lost 2 bases and J lost 3 bases. Germline values: CDR1 SQVTM, CDR2 ANQGSEA. The CDR3 runs 15 residues. The CDR3 protein is CSVEPRDRGYTEAFF. Written as DNA, the CDR3 is TGCAGCGTTGAACCCCGGGACAGGGGGTACACTGAAGCTTTCTTT.

This clonotype was counted ten times or more. This sequence joins TRBV6-2 or TRBV6-3 and TRBJ2-3, with D maybe TRBD2 (5 bases). The CDR3 is 16 amino acids. Between the trimmed V and J ends, which lost 2 bases and 3 bases, there was a span of 15 bases. CDR1 and CDR2 from the germline V gene are MNHEY and SVGEGT. CDR3 sequence: CASSYDYKRGTDTQYF. CDR3 bases: TGTGCCAGCAGTTACGACTACAAAAGAGGGACAGATACGCAGTATTTT.

The chain joins TRBV7-3 to TRBJ2-1; D is possibly TRBD2 (6 bases). This CDR3 contains 19 residues. From germline, CDR1 is SGHTA and CDR2 FQGTGA. V gave up 0 bases and J gave up 0 bases, with 18 bases separating them. Written as DNA, the CDR3 is TGTGCCAGCAGCTTAACGTCCTCTGGGCGGGGATTCTCCTACAATGAGCAGTTCTTC. Amino acids: CASSLTSSGRGFSYNEQFF. Variable domain in full (rest from reference TRBV7-3 and TRBJ2-1): GAGVSQTPSNKVTEKGKYVELRCDPISGHTALYWYRQSLGQGPEFLIYFQGTGAADDSGLPNDRFFAVRPEGSVSTLKIQRTERGDSAVYLCASSLTSSGRGFSYNEQFFGPGTRLTVL.

Concerning this clonotype: Sequence at one end of the junction differs from germline and may be a read error. The CDR3 DNA reads TGCGCCAGCTGCCAAGAGGGACAGCTTAATGAAAAACTGTTTTTT. This encodes CASCQEGQLNEKLFF. The genes are TRBV4-1 and TRBJ1-4, with 7 bases aligning to TRBD1. Germline assignment: CDR1 MGHRA and CDR2 YSYEKL. This CDR3 region has 15 residues.

The V call is TRBV28, the J call TRBJ1-5; D is undetermined. The V gene lost 10 bases and the J gene lost 1 base, with 8 bases spanning the gap. The germline gives CDR1 MDHEN, CDR2 SYDVKM. CDR3 length: 12 residues. DNA of the CDR3: TGTGCCACAACAAGGAGCAATCAGCCCCAGCATTTT. Protein: CATTRSNQPQHF.

The chain links TRBV19 to TRBJ2-1, with 9 bases matching TRBD2. With 3 bases clipped from V and 3 bases from J, the junction kept 12 bases outside the gene matches. Germline values: CDR1 LNHDA, CDR2 SQIVND (reference sequence). The CDR3 spans 18 residues. CDR3 coding DNA: TGTGCCAGTAGTATTGGGGGGGTAGCGGGAGCTGGCTACAATGAGCAGTTCTTC. It codes for CASSIGGVAGAGYNEQFF.